Listed below are T cell receptor beta chains from one sample, sequenced in a study of CD8 T cells in ankylosing spondylitis. Each CDR3 protein is one row after TCRdb ran MiXCR on the 5' RACE reads. The sample contains 250,000 or so distinct CDR3 sequences, roughly a tenth of which appear only once. The specimen was blood, either unsorted or a sorted T cell fraction (not recorded which). The receptors originated from a male donor with ankylosing spondylitis or in good health (not recorded which). Each CDR3 is given with its conserved first and last residue. A D gene is named only where the DNA matches it firmly. Only part of the rows carry a size: once, few, many, or a class if the clone is expanded.

clone_size: -
j_call: TRBJ2-2
v_call: TRBV5-1
d_call: TRBD2
cdr3_nt: TGCGCCAGCAGCTTGACGAGAGCAGGGAGGGTCTCCGGGGAGCTGTTTTTT
cdr3_aa: CASSLTRAGRVSGELFF

clone_size: many
j_call: TRBJ2-3
v_call: TRBV10-3
d_call: -
cdr3_nt: TGTGCCATCGGGGCCAACACAGATACGCAGTATTTT
cdr3_aa: CAIGANTDTQYF

clone_size: once
j_call: TRBJ2-3
v_call: TRBV20-1
d_call: TRBD2
cdr3_nt: TGCAGTGCTAGAGTGGTCACTAGCGGCCGCACAGATACGCAGTATTTT
cdr3_aa: CSARVVTSGRTDTQYF

clone_size: many
j_call: TRBJ2-1
v_call: TRBV4-2
d_call: -
cdr3_nt: TGTGCCAGCAGCCCGTTGTGGGAGACCTACAATGAGCAGTTCTTC
cdr3_aa: CASSPLWETYNEQFF

clone_size: -
j_call: TRBJ2-7
v_call: TRBV29-1
d_call: -
cdr3_nt: TGCAGCGTTGAATATGCCTCGGAGCAGTACTTC
cdr3_aa: CSVEYASEQYF

clone_size: many
j_call: TRBJ2-7
v_call: TRBV12-3/TRBV12-4
d_call: TRBD1
cdr3_nt: TGTGCCAGCACCCACCCAGGGGGAGAGCAGTACTTC
cdr3_aa: CASTHPGGEQYF

clone_size: many
j_call: TRBJ1-1
v_call: TRBV5-1
d_call: -
cdr3_nt: TGCGCCAGCAGTGGATCGGGAGTCGAAGCTTTCTTT
cdr3_aa: CASSGSGVEAFF

clone_size: few
j_call: TRBJ1-6
v_call: TRBV20-1
d_call: -
cdr3_nt: TGCTGTGCTTCCACGCGCATCCTCGACCGACTTCCGAGAGGGCCACCCCTCCACTTT
cdr3_aa: CCASTRILDRLPRGPPLHF

clone_size: many
j_call: TRBJ2-1
v_call: TRBV5-1
d_call: -
cdr3_nt: TGCGCCAGCAGCTTGGCAGCGGAGATGTACAATGAGCAGTTCTTC
cdr3_aa: CASSLAAEMYNEQFF

clone_size: few
j_call: TRBJ2-7
v_call: TRBV19
d_call: TRBD1
cdr3_nt: TGTGCCAGTAGTATGGGACAGGGGGCTTTTTTGGACTTC
cdr3_aa: CASSMGQGAFLDF

clone_size: -
j_call: TRBJ2-1
v_call: TRBV7-9
d_call: -
cdr3_nt: TGTGCCAGCAGCTTGAGGAAGGGAAGTTCTCTCAATGAGCAGTTCTTC
cdr3_aa: CASSLRKGSSLNEQFF

clone_size: many
j_call: TRBJ2-1
v_call: TRBV15
d_call: -
cdr3_nt: TGTGCCACCAGCAGTGTCCGGCTAGGCAATGAGCAGTTCTTC
cdr3_aa: CATSSVRLGNEQFF

clone_size: many
j_call: TRBJ2-1
v_call: TRBV15
d_call: -
cdr3_nt: TGTGCCACCAGCAGAGATAGTGGGACGACCTACAATGAGCAGTTCTTC
cdr3_aa: CATSRDSGTTYNEQFF

clone_size: many
j_call: TRBJ2-5
v_call: TRBV7-8
d_call: -
cdr3_nt: TGTGCCAGCAGCCCTCGGGCAGTACAAGAGACCCAGTACTTC
cdr3_aa: CASSPRAVQETQYF

clone_size: few
j_call: TRBJ2-1
v_call: TRBV6-1
d_call: TRBD1
cdr3_nt: TGTGCCAGCAGTGAGGGACAGGGAGGATACAATGAGCAGTTCTTC
cdr3_aa: CASSEGQGGYNEQFF

clone_size: -
j_call: TRBJ2-1
v_call: TRBV12-3/TRBV12-4
d_call: TRBD2
cdr3_nt: TGTGCCAGCAGTAAGACTAGCGGGGAATCGCAGTTCTTC
cdr3_aa: CASSKTSGESQFF

clone_size: many
j_call: TRBJ2-2
v_call: TRBV5-1
d_call: -
cdr3_nt: TGCGCCAGCAGCTTTGGGCTTACGAACACCGGGGAGCTGTTTTTT
cdr3_aa: CASSFGLTNTGELFF

clone_size: many
j_call: TRBJ1-1
v_call: TRBV4-2
d_call: -
cdr3_nt: TGTGCCAGCAGCCAAGATGACAAAATGAACACTGAAGCTTTCTTT
cdr3_aa: CASSQDDKMNTEAFF

clone_size: many
j_call: TRBJ1-2
v_call: TRBV6-2/TRBV6-3
d_call: TRBD1
cdr3_nt: TGTGCCAGCAGATCCGACAGGGAATATGGCTACACCTTC
cdr3_aa: CASRSDREYGYTF

clone_size: many
j_call: TRBJ2-1
v_call: TRBV3-1
d_call: -
cdr3_nt: TGTGCCAGCAGCCCAACGGGAAACGAGCAGTTCTTC
cdr3_aa: CASSPTGNEQFF

clone_size: -
j_call: TRBJ1-3
v_call: TRBV6-7
d_call: TRBD1
cdr3_nt: TGTGCCAGCAGGGACAGGGGATGCGACGGAAACACCATATATTTT
cdr3_aa: CASRDRGCDGNTIYF

clone_size: many
j_call: TRBJ1-4
v_call: TRBV18
d_call: -
cdr3_nt: TGTGCCAGCTCACCACCGGGGGAAAAACTGTTTTTT
cdr3_aa: CASSPPGEKLFF

clone_size: many
j_call: TRBJ1-1
v_call: TRBV28
d_call: -
cdr3_nt: TGTGCCAGCGCTGGGGCACCATACACTGAAGCTTTCTTT
cdr3_aa: CASAGAPYTEAFF

clone_size: many
j_call: TRBJ1-1
v_call: TRBV15
d_call: TRBD1
cdr3_nt: TGTGCCACCAGCGACCCTCAAAGGGACAGGGGGCAAGTAGCTTTCTTT
cdr3_aa: CATSDPQRDRGQVAFF

clone_size: few
j_call: TRBJ2-5
v_call: TRBV6-5
d_call: TRBD2
cdr3_nt: TGTGCCAGCAGTTACCTAACTAGCGGAGGGTACCAAGAGACCCAGTACTTC
cdr3_aa: CASSYLTSGGYQETQYF

clone_size: many
j_call: TRBJ2-2
v_call: TRBV18
d_call: -
cdr3_nt: TGTGCCAGCGACGCGAAGAACACCGGGGAGCTGTTTTTT
cdr3_aa: CASDAKNTGELFF

clone_size: many
j_call: TRBJ1-1
v_call: TRBV30
d_call: -
cdr3_nt: TGTGCCTGGGCCGGGTTTCAGAAAGCTTTCTTT
cdr3_aa: CAWAGFQKAFF

clone_size: many
j_call: TRBJ2-7
v_call: TRBV9
d_call: -
cdr3_nt: TGTGCCAGCAGCGAAAGAACAATCCCGACCTACGAGCAGTACTTC
cdr3_aa: CASSERTIPTYEQYF

clone_size: -
j_call: TRBJ1-1
v_call: TRBV11-3
d_call: -
cdr3_nt: TGTGCCAGCAGCCTAGGGAGAAGGAACACTGAAGCTTTCTTT
cdr3_aa: CASSLGRRNTEAFF

clone_size: many
j_call: TRBJ2-7
v_call: TRBV30
d_call: -
cdr3_nt: TGTGCCTGGAGTGTTAGGGGCGGCTCCGAGCAGTACTTC
cdr3_aa: CAWSVRGGSEQYF

clone_size: -
j_call: TRBJ2-3
v_call: TRBV7-9
d_call: TRBD2
cdr3_nt: TGTGCCAGCAGCCTAGCGGGAGCAGAAGATACGCAGTATTTT
cdr3_aa: CASSLAGAEDTQYF